This TCR beta chain is from a study of cytomegalovirus exposure and HLA in healthy donors. General study findings and limits: Cytomegalovirus status was reportedly diagnosed by the classifier with high specificity and sensitivity. There were some public TCRs occurring in many donors, but most TCR sequences were rare. Cytomegalovirus-associated TCR beta chains were listed, numbering 150 to 200. TCR clusters originating in the first cohort tended to co-occur in the 110 or so validation repertoires, according to a later analysis.

The CDR3 spans 15 residues. Per the germline V gene, CDR1 is SGDLS and CDR2 is YYNGEE. With V trimmed by 0 bases and J by 7 bases, 8 bases remained unmatched. Profiled with immunoSEQ multiplex PCR; TCRdb holds only in-frame clones, not every one. The data show 150,000 to 200,000 clones, with around 88% seen just once and almost 1.5% held by the top ten. Note on this clone: Its antigen remains unidentified.

J is TRBJ2-7 and V is TRBV9; 9 nucleotides agree with TRBD2. The receptor comes from a young woman in good health and CMV-seronegative. Sequenced: PBMCs. The CDR3 DNA sequence: TGTGCCAGCAGCGTAGGCGGGGGGGCGGCCTGGGAGCAGTACTTC. Residues: CASSVGGGAAWEQYF.